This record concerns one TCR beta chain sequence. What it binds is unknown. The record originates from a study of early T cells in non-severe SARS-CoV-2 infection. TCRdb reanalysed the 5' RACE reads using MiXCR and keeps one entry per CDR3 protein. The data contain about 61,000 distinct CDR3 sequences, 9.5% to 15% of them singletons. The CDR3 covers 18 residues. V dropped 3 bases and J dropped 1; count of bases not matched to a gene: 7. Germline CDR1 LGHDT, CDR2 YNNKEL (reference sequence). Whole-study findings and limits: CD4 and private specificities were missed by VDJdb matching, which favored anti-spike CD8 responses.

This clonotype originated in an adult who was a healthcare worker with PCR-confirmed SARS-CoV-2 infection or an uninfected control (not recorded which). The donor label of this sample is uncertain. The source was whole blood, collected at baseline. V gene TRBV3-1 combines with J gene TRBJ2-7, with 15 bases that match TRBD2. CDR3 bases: TGTGCCAGCAGCCAGCCGGGACTAGCGGGGGGAGAGTCCTACGAGCAGTACGTC. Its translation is CASSQPGLAGGESYEQYV.